Following are 10 T cell receptor beta chains from one sample sequenced in a study of early T cells in non-severe SARS-CoV-2 infection. TCRdb fed the 5' RACE reads into MiXCR, producing one record per CDR3 protein. The table records around 39,000 distinct CDR3 sequences, 5.4% of them present only once. The material sequenced was whole blood, taken at baseline. Receptor source: an adult who was a healthcare worker with PCR-confirmed SARS-CoV-2 infection or an uninfected control (not recorded which).

This clonotype was observed at least ten times. The V call is TRBV30, the J call TRBJ1-5, with D maybe TRBD1 (6 bases). The CDR3 covers 15 residues. The V and J ends lost 1 base and 4 bases respectively, with 14 bases between them. CDR1 and CDR2 (germline): GTSNPN, SVGIG (reference sequence). The CDR3 sequence is CAWSAEGGVNQPQHF. In DNA, the CDR3 is TGTGCCTGGAGTGCCGAGGGGGGGGTAAATCAGCCCCAGCATTTT.

In its sample, this clonotype was seen many times. This chain connects TRBV2 to TRBJ2-1, with TRBD2 matching 10 bases. The germline V gene has CDR1 SNHLY and CDR2 FYNNEI. Unmatched junction bases numbered 23, after V lost 6 bases and J lost 6 bases. This CDR3 has 20 residues. For the CDR3, the DNA is TGTGCCAGCAGCGCCCCAGCGGGAGGGAATTCGGGTACTGGAACCAATGAGCAGTTCTTC. Translating it yields CASSAPAGGNSGTGTNEQFF.

This clonotype appeared a few times. The CDR3 is CATSASPRNQPQHF. In DNA form, the CDR3 reads TGTGCCACCAGCGCCTCTCCTCGCAATCAGCCCCAGCATTTT. The gene calls are TRBV24-1 and TRBJ1-5; no reliable D call. This CDR3 spans 14 amino acids. Trimming removed 7 bases from V and 2 bases from J, with 11 bases in between. Germline CDR1 reads KGHDR; CDR2 reads SFDVKD.

Many counts were recorded for this clonotype. V is TRBV19 and J is TRBJ2-1; 7 bases align to TRBD2. There are 19 residues in the CDR3. Germline V gene data show CDR1 as LNHDA and CDR2 as SQIVND (reference sequence). The J segment lost 6 bases and the V segment lost 6 bases, leaving 23 bases of the junction unmatched. The CDR3 DNA reads TGTGCCAGTAGCCGACCGGGACTAAGTAAGGAGGTAGGGGCCAATGAGCAGTTCTTC. The encoded protein is CASSRPGLSKEVGANEQFF.

This clonotype occurred many times. The chain recombines TRBV7-9 with TRBJ1-1; TRBD1 matches 10 bases. Germline V lookup: CDR1 SEHNR, CDR2 FQNEAQ (reference sequence). V shed 4 bases, J shed 4 bases, and the junction held 9 bases outside the gene matches. This CDR3 region has 16 residues. DNA of the CDR3: TGTGCCAGCAGCTCTCGCCTGGGACAGGGGCGCACTGAAGCTTTCTTT. Amino acid sequence: CASSSRLGQGRTEAFF.

Ten or more counts support this clonotype. The chain links TRBV21-1 to TRBJ2-3; the tabulated D call, TRBD1, remains unverified against the DNA. TRBV21-1 is marked as a pseudogene. This CDR3 comprises 14 residues. The CDR3: CASSPGRYTDTQYF. In nucleotides, the CDR3 is TGTGCCAGCAGCCCGGGGCGCTACACAGATACGCAGTATTTT.

This clonotype was seen only a few times. The gene calls are TRBV6-2 or TRBV6-3 and TRBJ2-1, with D possibly called TRBD1 or TRBD2 (5 bases each). V was cut by 5 bases and J by 11 bases, with 10 bases left in between. The CDR3 is made up of 11 amino acids. The germline CDR1 and CDR2 sequences are MNHEY and SVGEGT. This CDR3 reads CASSPGPKQFF. DNA of the CDR3: TGTGCCAGCAGTCCGGGACCCAAGCAGTTCTTC.

Ten or more counts support this clonotype. Its ends do not fully match the called genes, so a read error is possible. The chain carries TRBV6-2 or TRBV6-3 and TRBJ2-2, with 8 bases aligning to TRBD2. CDR3 length: 16 residues. From germline, CDR1 is MNHEY and CDR2 SVGEGT. CDR3 sequence: CASSPLAATNTGELFF. The CDR3 DNA reads TGTGCCAGCAGTCCACTAGCGGCCACGAACACCGGAGAGCTGTTTTTT.

The V and J genes are TRBV29-1 and TRBJ1-2; a weak D match, TRBD1 (5 bases). The CDR3 has 14 residues. V lost 8 bases and J lost 1, with 17 bases in between. Germline CDR1 and CDR2: SQVTM and ANQGSEA. CDR3 bases: TGCAGCACTAGACGGACCCAGGGTAACTATGGCTACACCTTC. Its protein is CSTRRTQGNYGYTF.

This clonotype was seen a handful of times. The chain employs TRBV11-1 and TRBJ2-1, with D possibly TRBD2 on 5 matching bases. CDR1 is SGHAT, CDR2 FQDESV, per germline (reference sequence). This CDR3 is 12 amino acids long. V lost 5 bases and J lost 7, with 9 bases in between. CDR3 bases: TGTGCCAGCAGCCTTACTAGAAATGAGCAGTTCTTC. This codes for CASSLTRNEQFF. Full variable domain (remainder filled in from reference TRBV11-1 and TRBJ2-1): EAEVAQSPRYKITEKSQAVAFWCDPISGHATLYWYRQILGQGPELLVQFQDESVVDDSQLPKDRFSAERLKGVDSTLKIQPAELGDSAMYLCASSLTRNEQFFGPGTRLTVL.